This TCR beta chain was sequenced in a study of T cell responses to AZD1222 COVID-19 vaccine. Sequencing was performed with immunoSEQ multiplex PCR; in TCRdb, only in-frame clones are kept and a portion is missing. This sample yields about 100,000 clones, of which approximately 87% are seen a single time; 4% to 5% belongs to the top ten. The receptor was isolated from an adult in good health. The material was peripheral blood, obtained on day 0 of MenACWY control vaccination.

The CDR3 sequence is CASSTLRGDMNTEAFF. DNA of the CDR3: TGTGCCAGCAGTACCCTTCGTGGGGACATGAACACTGAAGCTTTCTTT. This sequence joins TRBV28 and TRBJ1-1, with D perhaps TRBD1 (6 bases). The CDR3 is 16 residues long. V was pared by 5 bases and J by 0 bases, with 16 bases between. Germline CDR1 is MDHEN and CDR2 is SYDVKM.